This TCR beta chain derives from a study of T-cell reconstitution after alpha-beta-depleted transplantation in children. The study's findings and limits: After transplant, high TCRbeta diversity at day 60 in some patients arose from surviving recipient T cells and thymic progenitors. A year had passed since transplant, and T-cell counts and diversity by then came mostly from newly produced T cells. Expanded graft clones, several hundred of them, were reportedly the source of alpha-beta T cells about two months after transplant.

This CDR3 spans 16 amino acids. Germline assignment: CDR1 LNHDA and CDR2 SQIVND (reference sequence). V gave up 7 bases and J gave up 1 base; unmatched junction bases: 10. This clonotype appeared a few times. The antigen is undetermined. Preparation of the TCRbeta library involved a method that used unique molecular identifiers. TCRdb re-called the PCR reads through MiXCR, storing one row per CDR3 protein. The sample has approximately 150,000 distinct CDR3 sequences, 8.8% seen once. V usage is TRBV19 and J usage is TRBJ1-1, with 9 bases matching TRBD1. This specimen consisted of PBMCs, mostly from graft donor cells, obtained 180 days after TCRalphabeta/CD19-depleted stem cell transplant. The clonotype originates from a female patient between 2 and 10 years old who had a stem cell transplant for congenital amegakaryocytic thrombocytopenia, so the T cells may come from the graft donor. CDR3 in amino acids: CASTPGQGYPNTEAFF. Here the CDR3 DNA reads TGTGCCAGTACCCCGGGACAGGGATATCCGAACACTGAAGCTTTCTTT.